This T cell receptor (beta chain) came from a study of T cell responses to AZD1222 COVID-19 vaccine. TCRdb's copy holds only in-frame clones and misses some; the assay was immunoSEQ multiplex PCR. The sample holds roughly 150,000 clones, more than 80% seen once. The germline CDR1 and CDR2 sequences are LNHDA and SQIVND (reference sequence). Trimming removed 7 bases at V and 4 bases at J, with 11 bases between. CDR3 size: 14 residues. The sequence was obtained from an adult in good health. This sample comprised peripheral blood, obtained on day 0 of AZD1222 vaccination. The J gene is TRBJ1-6, the V gene TRBV19; no clear D gene. The CDR3 DNA sequence: TGTGCCAGTAAACCGAGAATTTATAATTCACCCCTCCACTTT. It codes for CASKPRIYNSPLHF.